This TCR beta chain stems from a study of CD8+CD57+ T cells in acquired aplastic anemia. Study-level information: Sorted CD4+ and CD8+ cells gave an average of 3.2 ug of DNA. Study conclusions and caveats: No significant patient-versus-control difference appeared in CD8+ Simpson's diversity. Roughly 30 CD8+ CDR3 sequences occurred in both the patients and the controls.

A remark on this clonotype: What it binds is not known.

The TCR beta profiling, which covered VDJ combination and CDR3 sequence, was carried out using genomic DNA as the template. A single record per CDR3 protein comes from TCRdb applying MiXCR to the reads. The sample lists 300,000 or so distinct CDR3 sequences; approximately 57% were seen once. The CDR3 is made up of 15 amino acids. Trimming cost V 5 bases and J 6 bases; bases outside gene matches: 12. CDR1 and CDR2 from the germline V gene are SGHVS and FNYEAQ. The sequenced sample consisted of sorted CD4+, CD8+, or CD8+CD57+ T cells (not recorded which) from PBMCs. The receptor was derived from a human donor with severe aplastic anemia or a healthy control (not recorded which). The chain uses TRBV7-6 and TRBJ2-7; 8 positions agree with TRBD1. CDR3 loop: CASSARTGFGGEQYF. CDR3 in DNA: TGTGCCAGCAGCGCGAGGACAGGGTTCGGCGGCGAGCAGTACTTC.